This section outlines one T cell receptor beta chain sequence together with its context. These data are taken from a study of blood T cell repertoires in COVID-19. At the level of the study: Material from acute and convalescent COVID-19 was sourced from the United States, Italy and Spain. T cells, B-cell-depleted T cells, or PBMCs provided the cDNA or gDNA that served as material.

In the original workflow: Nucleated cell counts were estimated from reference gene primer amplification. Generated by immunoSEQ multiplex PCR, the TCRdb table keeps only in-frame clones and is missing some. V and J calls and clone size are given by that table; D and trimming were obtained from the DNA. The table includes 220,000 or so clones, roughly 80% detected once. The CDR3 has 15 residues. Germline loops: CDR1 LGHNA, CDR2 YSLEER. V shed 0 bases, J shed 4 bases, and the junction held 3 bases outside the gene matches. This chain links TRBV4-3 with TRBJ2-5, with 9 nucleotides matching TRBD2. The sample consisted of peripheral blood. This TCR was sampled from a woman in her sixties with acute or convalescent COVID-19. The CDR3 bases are TGCGCCAGCAGCCAAGAGCGGGGGGGCCGAGAGACCCAGTACTTC. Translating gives CASSQERGGRETQYF.